This T cell receptor beta chain originates from a study of shared clonotypes between healthy human individuals. Profiling relied on immunoSEQ multiplex PCR, and the TCRdb table lists in-frame clones only, not all of them. The sample consists of 2 million to 2.5 million clones, approximately 94% of them appearing once. The source of this sequence is a young man in good health. Sequences were obtained from naive CD4+ T cells sorted from blood. Noted subset: CD45RA+ positively selected.

CDR3 region: CASSQAGSSGPTGELFF. In DNA, the CDR3 is TGCGCCAGCAGCCAAGCAGGCTCGAGCGGGCCTACCGGGGAGCTGTTTTTT. The chain employs TRBV4-3 and TRBJ2-2; possible D gene TRBD2, 6 bases. There are 17 residues in the CDR3. Trimming took 1 base from V and 5 from J, leaving 17 bases between them. Germline V lookup: CDR1 LGHNA, CDR2 YSLEER.